The T cell receptor beta chain under discussion was sequenced for a study of T cell responses to AZD1222 COVID-19 vaccine. The CDR3 contains 12 residues. Germline V gene lookup returns CDR1 MNHNS and CDR2 SASEGT. V lost 2 bases and J 3 bases, leaving 2 bases between the germline ends. Remarks on this clone: Antigen: not known.

Study-level findings and limits: A rise in Spike-specific TCR breadth and depth followed two AZD1222 doses.

TCRdb's copy holds only in-frame clones and misses some; the assay was immunoSEQ multiplex PCR. The sample includes over 90,000 clones, less than 90% of them seen just once. The TCR was taken from an adult in good health. The chain employs TRBV6-1 and TRBJ1-5; D gene unclear. This specimen was peripheral blood, taken on day 0 of AZD1222 vaccination. CDR3: CASSETNQPQHF. The CDR3 nucleotides are TGTGCCAGCAGTGAAACCAATCAGCCCCAGCATTTT.